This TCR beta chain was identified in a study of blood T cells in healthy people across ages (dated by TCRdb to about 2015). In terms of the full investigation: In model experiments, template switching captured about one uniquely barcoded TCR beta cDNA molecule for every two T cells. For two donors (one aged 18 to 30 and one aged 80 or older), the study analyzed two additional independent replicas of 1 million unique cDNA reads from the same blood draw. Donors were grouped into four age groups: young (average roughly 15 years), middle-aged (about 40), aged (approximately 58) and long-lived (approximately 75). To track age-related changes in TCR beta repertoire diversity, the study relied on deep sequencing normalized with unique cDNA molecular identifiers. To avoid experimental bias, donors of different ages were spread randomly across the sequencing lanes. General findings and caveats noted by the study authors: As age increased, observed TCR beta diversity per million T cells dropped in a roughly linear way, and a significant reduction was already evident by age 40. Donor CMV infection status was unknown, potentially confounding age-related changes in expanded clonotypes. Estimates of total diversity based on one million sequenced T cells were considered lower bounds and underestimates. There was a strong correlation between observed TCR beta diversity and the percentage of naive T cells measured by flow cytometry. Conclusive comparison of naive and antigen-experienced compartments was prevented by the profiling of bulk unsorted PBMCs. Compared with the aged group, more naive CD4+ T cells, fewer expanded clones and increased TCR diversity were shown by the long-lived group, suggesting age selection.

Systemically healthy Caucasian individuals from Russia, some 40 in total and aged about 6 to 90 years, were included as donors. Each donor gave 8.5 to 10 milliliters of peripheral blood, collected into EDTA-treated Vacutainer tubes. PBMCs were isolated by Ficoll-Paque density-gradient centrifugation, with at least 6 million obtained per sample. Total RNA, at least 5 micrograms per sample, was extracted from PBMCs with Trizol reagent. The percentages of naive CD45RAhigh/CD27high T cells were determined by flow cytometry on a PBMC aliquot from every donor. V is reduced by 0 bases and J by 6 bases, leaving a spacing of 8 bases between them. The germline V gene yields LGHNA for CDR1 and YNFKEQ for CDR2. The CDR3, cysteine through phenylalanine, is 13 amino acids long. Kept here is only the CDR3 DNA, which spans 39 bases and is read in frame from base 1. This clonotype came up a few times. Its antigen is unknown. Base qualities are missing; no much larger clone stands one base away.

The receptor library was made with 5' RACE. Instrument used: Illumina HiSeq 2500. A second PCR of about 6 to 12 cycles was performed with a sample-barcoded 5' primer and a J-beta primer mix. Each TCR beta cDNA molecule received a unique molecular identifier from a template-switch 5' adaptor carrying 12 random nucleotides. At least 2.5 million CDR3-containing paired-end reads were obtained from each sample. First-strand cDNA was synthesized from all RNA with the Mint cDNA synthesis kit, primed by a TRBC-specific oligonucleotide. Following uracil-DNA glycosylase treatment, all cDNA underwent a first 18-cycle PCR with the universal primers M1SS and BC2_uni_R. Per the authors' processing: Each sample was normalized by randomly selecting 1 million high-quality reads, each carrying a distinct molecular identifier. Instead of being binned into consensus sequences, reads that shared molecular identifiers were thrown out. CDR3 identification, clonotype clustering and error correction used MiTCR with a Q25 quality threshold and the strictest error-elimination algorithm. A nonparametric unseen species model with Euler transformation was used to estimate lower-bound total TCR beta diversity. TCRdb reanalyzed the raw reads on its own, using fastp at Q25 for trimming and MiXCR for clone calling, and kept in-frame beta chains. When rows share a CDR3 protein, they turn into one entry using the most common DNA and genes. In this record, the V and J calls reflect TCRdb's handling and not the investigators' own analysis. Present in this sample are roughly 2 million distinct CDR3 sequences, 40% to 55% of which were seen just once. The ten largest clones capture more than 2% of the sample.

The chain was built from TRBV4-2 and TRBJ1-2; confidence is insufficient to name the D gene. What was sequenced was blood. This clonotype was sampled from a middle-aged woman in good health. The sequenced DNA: TGTGCCAGCAGCCAAGAACGGACTAATGGCTACACCTTC. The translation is CASSQERTNGYTF.